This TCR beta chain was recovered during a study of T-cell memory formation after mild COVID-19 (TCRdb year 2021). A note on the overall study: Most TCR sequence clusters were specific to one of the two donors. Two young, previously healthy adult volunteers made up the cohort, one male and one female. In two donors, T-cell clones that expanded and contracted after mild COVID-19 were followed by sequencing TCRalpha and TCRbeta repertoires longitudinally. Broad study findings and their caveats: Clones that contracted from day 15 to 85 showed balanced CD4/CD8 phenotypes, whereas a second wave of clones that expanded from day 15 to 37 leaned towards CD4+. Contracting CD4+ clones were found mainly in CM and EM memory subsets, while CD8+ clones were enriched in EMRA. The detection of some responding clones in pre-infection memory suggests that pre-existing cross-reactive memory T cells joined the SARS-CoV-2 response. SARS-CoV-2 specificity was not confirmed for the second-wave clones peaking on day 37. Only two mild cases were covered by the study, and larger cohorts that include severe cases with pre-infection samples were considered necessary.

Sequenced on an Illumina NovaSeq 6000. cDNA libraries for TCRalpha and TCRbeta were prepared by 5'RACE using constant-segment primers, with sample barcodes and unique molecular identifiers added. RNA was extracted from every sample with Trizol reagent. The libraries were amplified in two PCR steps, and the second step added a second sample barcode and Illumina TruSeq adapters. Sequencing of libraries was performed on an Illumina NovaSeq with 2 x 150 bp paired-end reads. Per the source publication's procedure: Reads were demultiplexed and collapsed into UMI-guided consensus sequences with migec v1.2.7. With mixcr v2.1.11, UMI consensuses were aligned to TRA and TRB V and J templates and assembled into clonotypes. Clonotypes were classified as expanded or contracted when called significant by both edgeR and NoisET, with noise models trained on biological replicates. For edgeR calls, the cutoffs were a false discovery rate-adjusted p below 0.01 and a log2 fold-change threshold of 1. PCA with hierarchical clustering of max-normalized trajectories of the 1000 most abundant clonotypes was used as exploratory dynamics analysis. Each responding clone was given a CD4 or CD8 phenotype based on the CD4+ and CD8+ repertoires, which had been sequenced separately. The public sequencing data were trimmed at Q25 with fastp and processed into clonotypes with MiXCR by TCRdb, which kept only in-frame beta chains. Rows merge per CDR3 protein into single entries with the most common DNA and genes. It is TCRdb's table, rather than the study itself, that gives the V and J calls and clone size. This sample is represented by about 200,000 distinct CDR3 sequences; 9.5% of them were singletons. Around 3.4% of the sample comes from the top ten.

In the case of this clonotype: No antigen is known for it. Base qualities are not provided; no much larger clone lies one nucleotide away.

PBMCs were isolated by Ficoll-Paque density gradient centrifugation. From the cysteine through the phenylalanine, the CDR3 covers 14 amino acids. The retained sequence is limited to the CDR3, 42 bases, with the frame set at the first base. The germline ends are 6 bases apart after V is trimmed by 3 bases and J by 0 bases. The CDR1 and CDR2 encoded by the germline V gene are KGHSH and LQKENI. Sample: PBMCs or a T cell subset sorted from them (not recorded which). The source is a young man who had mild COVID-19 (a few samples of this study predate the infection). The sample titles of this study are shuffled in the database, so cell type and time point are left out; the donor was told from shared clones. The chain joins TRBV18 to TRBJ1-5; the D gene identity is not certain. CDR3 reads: CASSPAYSNQPQHF. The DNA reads TGTGCCAGCTCACCCGCGTATAGCAATCAGCCCCAGCATTTT.